Here is one TCR beta chain with its context. Its antigen is unknown. The data were obtained in a study of T cells expressing NK-cell markers (dated by TCRdb to 2020 to 2021). With regard to the full study: Three sorted T-cell subsets (CD3+CD56+NKG2C+, CD3+CD56+NKG2C- and CD3+CD56-NKG2C+) from fewer than 10 donors had their TCR beta-chain repertoires profiled. Among the eight sequenced donors, only one was HCMV-seronegative, while the other seven were HCMV-seropositive. All eight donors whose samples were sequenced were randomly selected healthy volunteers, three of them men and five women. The libraries were sequenced on Illumina HiSeq 2000/2500, MiSeq or NextSeq, producing 2 x 150 bp reads.

The listed sequencing device is Illumina HiSeq 2000. TCR beta cDNA libraries were prepared using 5'RACE template switching, which introduced a universal primer site and unique molecular identifiers. Synthesis of cDNA was primed from the TCR beta constant segment and was followed by two consecutive PCR amplification steps. Concerning the study's data processing: MIGEC was used to demultiplex reads and group the reads by UMI, and MiTCR was used to assemble and quantify clonotypes. To exclude erroneous sequences, only TCR cDNA sequences supported by at least two reads were retained. The tcR package was used for downstream repertoire analysis, and clonotypes were matched across fractions by CDR3 nucleotide sequence plus V segment. VDJmatch was used to annotate antigen specificity against VDJdb, with one amino acid substitution allowed in CDR3. The reads went through TCRdb reprocessing, and each CDR3 protein sequence gets one entry with no DNA. TCRdb assigned the V and J calls; the authors' analysis was not used. The sample table includes some 390,000 distinct CDR3 sequences. The top ten clonotypes cover roughly 10% of the sample.

General study outcomes and caveats: Those dominant clonotypes were again the most abundant among CD3+CD56-NKG2C+ cells in several donors, at about 28.3-65%. In several donors, the dominant CD3+CD56+NKG2C+ clonotypes were among the top 10 CD8+ clonotypes and accounted for roughly 1.0-8% of CD8+ T cells. It remained unclear whether the expanded NKG2C-expressing T cell clones were specific for HCMV antigens.

HCMV serostatus was determined by detecting HCMV-specific IgG in serum with a commercial ELISA kit. Ficoll density gradient centrifugation was used to isolate peripheral blood mononuclear cells from blood. This TCR derives from a woman between 45 and 60 years old in good health. Donor details come from another sample of the same person, matched by shared clones. Material: blood T cells: a sorted CD56 or NKG2C T cell subset, CD4+ or CD8+ T cells, or bulk PBMC T cells (not recorded which).

The CDR3 has the sequence CASTMSGRARDTQYF. The V gene is TRBV12-3 or TRBV12-4 and the J gene is TRBJ2-3; TCRdb's D gene call, TRBD2, goes unchecked for lack of DNA. The CDR3 runs 15 residues from the cysteine to the phenylalanine. Only the protein is available.